This is a list of T cell receptor beta chains from one sample in a study of shared clonotypes between healthy human individuals. TCRdb's table, derived via immunoSEQ multiplex PCR, lists solely in-frame clones and lacks some. The table shows over 2,000,000 clones, with about 94% occurring only once. Input material: naive CD8+ T cells from PBMCs. Receptors originate from a man aged 18 to 29 in good health. Some clones in this sample may be carry-over from other donors' samples. Both conserved end residues are part of each CDR3. The D gene is left open where the match is weak. Only part of the rows carry a size: once, few, many, or a class if the clone is expanded.

-	TRBV6-1	TRBJ2-2	-	CASRPGRTGELFF	TGTGCCAGCAGACCGGGACGGACCGGGGAGCTGTTTTTT
-	TRBV7-9	TRBJ1-2	-	CASSLGFGRAAGFDAGYTF	TGTGCCAGCAGCTTAGGGTTTGGACGGGCAGCAGGATTTGACGCTGGCTACACCTTC
-	TRBV9	TRBJ1-1	TRBD1	CASSPSPGQGVEAFF	TGTGCCAGCAGTCCATCACCGGGACAGGGCGTTGAAGCTTTCTTT
-	TRBV27	TRBJ2-1	-	CASSLSRGGNEQFF	TGTGCCAGCAGTTTAAGCAGGGGAGGCAATGAGCAGTTCTTC
-	TRBV11-2	TRBJ2-5	-	CASSLGSRGETQYF	TGTGCCAGCAGCTTGGGGAGCCGGGGAGAGACCCAGTACTTC
-	TRBV6-5	TRBJ2-7	-	CASSYMFGVSPYEQYF	TGTGCCAGCAGTTACATGTTTGGGGTCAGCCCCTACGAGCAGTACTTC
-	TRBV7-9	TRBJ2-1	-	CASSLGAGNEQFF	TGTGCCAGCAGTCTAGGGGCAGGGAATGAGCAGTTCTTC
-	TRBV14	TRBJ2-5	-	CASSQGGGRETQYF	TGTGCCAGCAGCCAAGGAGGGGGTCGGGAGACCCAGTACTTC
once	TRBV11-2	TRBJ2-2	TRBD2	CASIAIGTSVGELFF	TGTGCCAGCATCGCTATCGGGACTAGCGTCGGGGAGCTGTTTTTT
-	TRBV19	TRBJ1-1	-	CASSILGGSEAFF	TGTGCCAGTAGTATTTTAGGTGGTTCTGAAGCTTTCTTT
-	TRBV9	TRBJ2-1	-	CASSVSGPNEQFF	TGTGCCAGCAGCGTATCTGGCCCCAATGAGCAGTTCTTC
-	TRBV5-6	TRBJ1-2	-	CASSYTGTYGYTF	TGTGCCAGCAGCTACACAGGGACCTATGGCTACACCTTC
-	TRBV5-6	TRBJ2-2	TRBD2	CASSLDGEGHTGELFF	TGTGCCAGCAGCTTGGATGGGGAGGGTCACACCGGGGAGCTGTTTTTT
-	TRBV27	TRBJ2-1	-	CASSLYPANEQFF	TGTGCCAGCAGTTTATATCCGGCCAATGAGCAGTTCTTC
-	TRBV27	TRBJ1-1	-	CASLPGGGTEAFF	TGTGCCAGCTTGCCTGGGGGGGGCACTGAAGCTTTCTTT
once	TRBV11-2	TRBJ2-7	TRBD2	CASSYGTSGSSYEQYF	TGTGCCAGCAGCTACGGGACTAGCGGGAGCTCCTACGAGCAGTACTTC
-	TRBV13	TRBJ2-2	TRBD2	CASSAGLYDTGELFF	TGTGCCAGCAGCGCGGGACTATACGATACCGGGGAGCTGTTTTTT
-	TRBV12-5	TRBJ2-7	TRBD1	CASGQGQGSDEQYF	TGTGCTAGTGGTCAAGGACAGGGGAGTGACGAGCAGTACTTC
-	TRBV20-1	TRBJ2-7	-	CSARDPLEQYF	TGCAGTGCTAGAGATCCCCTCGAGCAGTACTTC
-	TRBV6-1	TRBJ2-1	-	CASSEPWREAHNEQFF	TGTGCCAGCAGTGAACCTTGGAGGGAGGCCCACAATGAGCAGTTCTTC
-	TRBV11-2	TRBJ2-7	-	CASSLAPRDSYEQYF	TGTGCCAGCAGCTTAGCCCCTCGGGACTCCTACGAGCAGTACTTC
-	TRBV15	TRBJ2-2	-	CATSRGDVQVRTGELFF	TGTGCCACCAGCAGGGGGGACGTCCAGGTTAGAACCGGGGAGCTGTTTTTT
-	TRBV30	TRBJ1-2	-	CAWSGGGWYGYTF	TGTGCCTGGAGCGGTGGAGGGTGGTATGGCTACACCTTC
-	TRBV7-3	TRBJ1-1	TRBD1	CASSLGGWAILQGENTEAFF	TGTGCCAGCAGCTTAGGCGGATGGGCAATCCTACAGGGGGAGAACACTGAAGCTTTCTTT
-	TRBV30	TRBJ1-1	-	CAWSVGSTEAFF	TGTGCCTGGAGTGTAGGAAGCACTGAAGCTTTCTTT
-	TRBV6-5	TRBJ2-1	TRBD2	CASAGGSYNEQFF	TGTGCCTCTGCGGGAGGGTCCTACAATGAGCAGTTCTTC
-	TRBV28	TRBJ2-3	TRBD2	CASSTRRESGTDTQYF	TGTGCCAGCAGTACCCGGCGGGAGTCGGGTACAGATACGCAGTATTTT
-	TRBV10-3	TRBJ1-5	TRBD1	CAISLGQGGANQPQHF	TGTGCCATCAGCCTGGGACAGGGGGGGGCCAATCAGCCCCAGCATTTT
-	TRBV19	TRBJ1-5	-	CASSIGYGNQPQHF	TGTGCCAGTAGTATAGGGTATGGCAATCAGCCCCAGCATTTT
-	TRBV28	TRBJ2-1	TRBD1	CASSYRGGSSYNEQFF	TGTGCCAGCAGCTATCGAGGGGGCAGCTCCTACAATGAGCAGTTCTTC
-	TRBV19	TRBJ2-2	TRBD2	CASSLRLAGYTGELFF	TGTGCCAGTAGTCTAAGACTAGCGGGATACACCGGGGAGCTGTTTTTT
-	TRBV9	TRBJ2-3	-	CASGGRAYTDTQYF	TGTGCCAGCGGCGGTCGAGCTTACACAGATACGCAGTATTTT
once	TRBV27	TRBJ2-7	TRBD2	CASSPRLSGRLYEQYF	TGTGCCAGCAGTCCCCGCTTGAGCGGGAGGCTCTACGAGCAGTACTTC
-	TRBV5-4	TRBJ2-3	-	CASSLAGLVGTDTQYF	TGTGCCAGCAGCTTGGCGGGGCTAGTTGGCACAGATACGCAGTATTTT
-	TRBV7-9	TRBJ2-4	TRBD1	CASSLGMGQVEAKNIQYF	TGTGCCAGCAGCTTAGGGATGGGACAGGTCGAAGCCAAAAACATTCAGTACTTC
-	TRBV5-1	TRBJ1-1	-	CASSPSGNTEAFF	TGCGCCAGCAGCCCTTCTGGGAACACTGAAGCTTTCTTT
-	TRBV11-1	TRBJ2-5	TRBD2	CASSLASGRAETQYF	TGTGCCAGCAGCTTAGCTAGCGGGAGAGCAGAGACCCAGTACTTC
few	TRBV27	TRBJ1-5	-	CASGYNQPQHF	TGTGCCAGCGGGTACAATCAGCCCCAGCATTTT
-	TRBV7-9	TRBJ2-3	-	CATGDTQYF	TGTGCCACGGGGGATACGCAGTATTTT
once	TRBV25-1	TRBJ1-2	-	CASSALGNYGYTF	TGTGCCAGCAGCGCTCTTGGAAACTATGGCTACACCTTC
-	TRBV11-2	TRBJ2-1	-	CASSFLHNEQFF	TGTGCCAGCAGCTTCCTCCACAATGAGCAGTTCTTC